This record concerns one T cell receptor beta chain sequence. Its antigen is unidentified. The source of the sample is a study of T cell repertoires in aging, cancer and after chemotherapy. Whole-study findings and limits: Across the chemotherapy interval, each cancer cohort showed higher median generation probability, suggesting thymic rebound.

The template was genomic DNA from peripheral blood, not RNA. With 5 bases removed from V and 2 bases from J, the gap between germline ends came to 19 bases. This CDR3 has 16 residues. Germline lookup yields CDR1 SGHDT and CDR2 YYEEEE. TRB rearrangements spanning V, D and J were amplified using mixed TRB-A/B primers. TCRdb reanalysed the multiplex PCR reads using MiXCR and keeps one entry per CDR3 protein. The sample consists of about 1,800 distinct CDR3 sequences, about a third of them appearing once. Sequencing was done on a sample of blood. V usage is TRBV5-6 and J usage is TRBJ1-1; D is uncertain. This clonotype was obtained from a human donor with a solid tumor. CDR3 residues: CASSSLGFYFNTEAFF. Here the CDR3 DNA reads TGTGCCAGCAGTTCCCTCGGTTTCTATTTTAACACTGAAGCTTTCTTT.